This TCR beta chain was identified in a study of T-cell reconstitution after alpha-beta-depleted transplantation in children. The TCRbeta library was prepared with unique molecular identifiers. One entry per CDR3 protein, called by TCRdb with MiXCR from the PCR reads. The table shows some 200,000 distinct CDR3 sequences, with approximately 14% occurring only once. The CDR3 spans 14 residues. The germline CDR1 and CDR2 sequences are SGDLS and YYNGEE. V was cut by 0 bases and J by 3 bases, with 7 bases left in between. The sequence was obtained from a human donor who donated a stem cell graft to a child with acute lymphoblastic leukemia. Sequenced material: PBMCs from the stem cell graft donor, taken from the stem cell graft. J is TRBJ1-5 and V is TRBV9; D gene ambiguous. CDR3 amino acids: CASSVGYANQPQHF. The CDR3 region has the DNA TGTGCCAGCAGCGTAGGTTACGCCAATCAGCCCCAGCATTTT.